Shown below are 19 T cell receptor beta chains from a single sample sequenced in a study of vaccination and CD4 T cells after COVID-19. Time point described: late sampling 161 to 241 days after vaccination in a few convalescent patients. Noted treatment: roughly 10-day PBMC culture with coronavirus spike peptide pools or control peptides (ViraFEST assay). Which antigens these TCRs recognize remains unknown. The Oncomine TCR Beta short-read assay was applied to DNA of cultured CD4+ T cells. In TCRdb, the PCR reads were re-called with MiXCR into one record per CDR3 protein. This table holds 21,000 or so distinct CDR3 sequences, around 46% found once. The sample was CD4+ T cells from blood, cultured in vitro, taken about 7 months after SARS-CoV-2 vaccination. Every receptor here comes from a human donor who had recovered from COVID-19.

V is TRBV27 and J is TRBJ1-5, with D hard to call. Germline CDR1 and CDR2: MNHEY and SMNVEV (reference sequence). Trimming pared 5 bases from V and 5 bases from J, leaving 16 bases between. The length of the CDR3 is 15 residues. CDR3 sequence (DNA): TGTGCCAGCAGTCCCGGGGAGGGTCGCTATCAGCCCCAGCATTTT. It is translated as CASSPGEGRYQPQHF.

DNA for the CDR3: TGTGCCAGCAGCTCCTCAGGACCGTCGTTTACCTATGGCTACACCTTC. Protein sequence: CASSSSGPSFTYGYTF. The V and J genes are TRBV11-1 and TRBJ1-2; D gene ambiguous. The CDR3 extends over 16 amino acids. Looked up from germline, CDR1 is SGHAT and CDR2 is FQDESV (reference sequence). Deletions cut 4 bases from V and 4 bases from J, with 19 bases between. Filled out from reference TRBV11-1 and TRBJ1-2, the complete variable domain reads EAEVAQSPRYKITEKSQAVAFWCDPISGHATLYWYRQILGQGPELLVQFQDESVVDDSQLPKDRFSAERLKGVDSTLKIQPAELGDSAMYLCASSSSGPSFTYGYTFGSGTRLTVV.

This rearrangement joins TRBV5-1 to TRBJ2-5; weak D call: TRBD1 (5 bases). The CDR3 consists of 14 residues. Germline V gene sequence: CDR1 SGHRS, CDR2 YFSETQ. The V end was cut by 0 bases, the J end by 2 bases, with 8 bases between. CDR3 region: CASSLAQGQETQYF. In nucleotides, the CDR3 is TGCGCCAGCAGCTTGGCGCAGGGACAAGAGACCCAGTACTTC. Complete variable domain (other parts from reference TRBV5-1 and TRBJ2-5): KAGVTQTPRYLIKTRGQQVTLSCSPISGHRSVSWYQQTPGQGLQFLFEYFSETQRNKGNFPGRFSGRQFSNSRSEMNVSTLELGDSALYLCASSLAQGQETQYFGPGTRLLVL.

This clonotype was found a few times. The chain couples TRBV7-9 to TRBJ2-5, with D uncertain. V lost 5 bases and J 2 bases, leaving 6 bases between the germline ends. Germline assignment: CDR1 SEHNR and CDR2 FQNEAQ (reference sequence). This CDR3 region has 12 residues. The CDR3 spells CASSPDQETQYF. The CDR3 DNA reads TGTGCCAGCAGCCCCGATCAAGAGACCCAGTACTTC. Filled out from reference TRBV7-9 and TRBJ2-5, the complete variable domain reads DTGVSQNPRHKITKRGQNVTFRCDPISEHNRLYWYRQTLGQGPEFLTYFQNEAQLEKSRLLSDRFSAERPKGSFSTLEIQRTEQGDSAMYLCASSPDQETQYFGPGTRLLVL.

The CDR3 sequence: CASSPDSLTYEQYF. The CDR3 region has the DNA TGTGCCAGCAGCCCAGACAGCCTAACCTACGAGCAGTACTTC. The V and J genes are TRBV2 and TRBJ2-7, with D possibly matching TRBD1 (5 bases). Trimming cost V 6 bases and J 2 bases, with 14 bases left between them. The CDR3 spans 14 residues. The germline CDR1 and CDR2 sequences are SNHLY and FYNNEI.

The J gene is TRBJ2-7, the V gene TRBV27, with D perhaps matching TRBD1 (6 bases). The CDR3 extends over 13 amino acids. Trimming removed 4 bases at V and 6 bases at J, with 13 bases between. CDR1 is MNHEY, CDR2 SMNVEV, per germline (reference sequence). CDR3 region: CASSSWTDSEQYF. The CDR3 region has the DNA TGTGCCAGCAGTTCCTGGACAGATAGCGAGCAGTACTTC.

The chain couples TRBV15 to TRBJ2-3; 12 bases align to TRBD2. Unmatched junction bases numbered 6, after V lost 3 bases and J lost 5 bases. Germline values: CDR1 LNHNV, CDR2 YYDKDF (reference sequence). This CDR3 has 16 residues. The CDR3 region is CATSSASGRARDTQYF. The CDR3 DNA follows: TGTGCCACCAGCAGTGCTAGCGGGAGGGCCAGAGATACGCAGTATTTT. The whole variable domain, filled in from reference TRBV15 and TRBJ2-3, reads DAMVIQNPRYQVTQFGKPVTLSCSQTLNHNVMYWYQQKSSQAPKLLFHYYDKDFNNEADTPDNFQSRRPNTSFCFLDIRSPGLGDTAMYLCATSSASGRARDTQYFGPGTRLTVL.

The chain uses TRBV14 and TRBJ1-2; maybe TRBD1 (5 bases). The CDR3 has 13 amino acids. The germline V and J ends were trimmed by 1 base and 8 bases, with 11 bases remaining between them. Germline-derived CDR1 and CDR2 are SGHDN and FVKESK. CDR3 coding DNA: TGTGCCAGCAGCCAAGGTCCAGGGCAAGGCTACACCTTC. It encodes CASSQGPGQGYTF.

This clonotype was picked up a small number of times. The chain uses TRBV28 and TRBJ1-5; TRBD1 matches at 8 bases. With 6 bases clipped from V and 4 bases from J, the junction kept 8 bases outside the gene matches. From germline, CDR1 is MDHEN and CDR2 SYDVKM. This CDR3 spans 15 amino acids. CDR3 in amino acids: CASSRTGGSNQPQHF. The CDR3 DNA follows: TGTGCCAGCAGCCGCACAGGGGGGTCAAATCAGCCCCAGCATTTT.

The rearrangement uses TRBV7-9 and TRBJ2-3; possible D gene TRBD1, 6 bases. Trimming pared 8 bases from V and 5 bases from J, leaving 8 bases between. The CDR3 runs to 11 residues. Germline values: CDR1 SEHNR, CDR2 FQNEAQ (reference sequence). The CDR3 is CASARGDTQYF. The CDR3 DNA follows: TGTGCCAGCGCCAGGGGAGATACGCAGTATTTT.

This clonotype was detected a few times. J is TRBJ2-7 and V is TRBV7-2; 11 bases are shared with TRBD2. Germline loops: CDR1 SGHTA, CDR2 FQGNSA. The CDR3 runs to 18 residues. The J segment lost 3 bases and the V segment lost 5 bases, leaving 15 bases of the junction unmatched. CDR3 nucleotide sequence: TGTGCCAGCAGCCTCCTGACTAGCGGGACGGCTACGGTCTACGAGCAGTACTTC. This gives the protein CASSLLTSGTATVYEQYF.

A single count supports this clonotype. The chain couples TRBV10-3 to TRBJ2-1, with TRBD2 matching over 13 bases. The trim removed 5 bases at V and 7 bases at J, leaving 8 bases unmatched. CDR1 and CDR2 (germline): ENHRY, SYGVKD. The CDR3 is 16 amino acids. For the CDR3, the DNA is TGTGCCATCAGTACAGCCGGGACTAGCGGGACGAATGAGCAGTTCTTC. This sequence encodes CAISTAGTSGTNEQFF.

V usage is TRBV27 and J usage is TRBJ1-6; a weak D match, TRBD1 (5 bases). CDR3 length: 15 amino acids. Germline CDR1 is MNHEY and CDR2 is SMNVEV (reference sequence). V was trimmed by 1 base and J by 7 bases, leaving 11 bases between them. Written as DNA, the CDR3 is TGTGCCAGCAGTTTATTAAGAGGGGAGAATTCACCCCTCCACTTT. Its translation is CASSLLRGENSPLHF.

The rearrangement uses TRBV18 and TRBJ1-5; D unresolved. The CDR3 is 13 residues long. Trimming removed 3 bases at V and 5 bases at J, with 8 bases between. Germline CDR1 and CDR2: KGHSH and LQKENI. CDR3 region: CASSPEVDQPQHF. The CDR3 coding sequence is TGTGCCAGCTCACCTGAGGTGGATCAGCCCCAGCATTTT.

The rearrangement uses TRBV20-1 and TRBJ2-1; TRBD2 agrees at 9 bases. The ends lost 6 bases at V and 3 bases at J; junction bases unmatched: 3. The CDR3 totals 13 residues. Germline-derived CDR1 and CDR2 are DFQATT and SNEGSKA (reference sequence). CDR3 DNA: TGCAGTGCCCCGACTAGCGGCTACAATGAGCAGTTCTTC. Translating gives CSAPTSGYNEQFF.

The J gene is TRBJ2-1, the V gene TRBV7-8; unclear D gene. The V gene's germline CDR1 is SGHVS and CDR2 FQNEAQ. Trimming took 5 bases from V and 7 from J, leaving 18 bases between them. CDR3 length: 15 amino acids. The CDR3 coding sequence is TGTGCCAGCAGCCAGTCGGTCCTCGAAGGGAATGAGCAGTTCTTC. As protein: CASSQSVLEGNEQFF.

This clonotype was detected a few times. The chain has TRBV15 and TRBJ2-1; unclear D gene. Germline V gene lookup returns CDR1 LNHNV and CDR2 YYDKDF (reference sequence). The CDR3 loop spans 15 amino acids. Between the trimmed V and J ends, which lost 0 bases and 3 bases, there was a span of 9 bases. The chain's CDR3 is CATSRDFQVYNEQFF. CDR3 in DNA: TGTGCCACCAGCAGAGACTTTCAGGTCTACAATGAGCAGTTCTTC.

The rearrangement links TRBV25-1 to TRBJ2-7; 10 bases map to TRBD2. The V segment lost 5 bases and the J segment 2 bases; nucleotides outside the gene matches: 12. Germline assignment: CDR1 MGHDK and CDR2 SYGVNS. CDR3 length equals 17 residues. The CDR3 sequence is CASSSSPGLADPYEQYF. CDR3 DNA sequence: TGTGCCAGCAGTTCTTCTCCCGGACTAGCGGACCCCTACGAGCAGTACTTC.

By sample share, this clonotype is medium-sized. The genes are TRBV18 and TRBJ1-1, with 9 bases aligning to TRBD1. The V and J ends lost 3 bases and 4 bases, in that order; junction bases with no gene match: 3. Germline CDR1 and CDR2: KGHSH and LQKENI. The CDR3 runs 14 residues. CDR3 sequence: CASSPGTGITEAFF. CDR3 coding DNA: TGTGCCAGCTCACCGGGGACAGGGATCACTGAAGCTTTCTTT.